This TCR beta chain was captured in a study of T cell repertoires in cytomegalovirus infection (dated by TCRdb to about 2019). The study in broad terms: Because public TCR beta signatures pointed to carriage of CMV infection together with the matching HLA type, the HLA type of each donor mattered for the analysis. The study at large found these results: In the ex vivo response, HLA-C-restricted CMV-specific TCR beta clonotypes were dominant, and in two of eight donors the single most frequent clonotype came from this HLA-C-restricted group. Carriers of CMV infection plus the relevant HLA type were discriminated by the cumulative frequency of public TCR beta family members in the study cohort and in an independent roughly 370-donor cohort.

The instrument given in TCRdb is Illumina HiSeq 1500. TCRdb reworked the public reads: Q25 trimming with fastp, MiXCR clone assembly, productive beta chains retained. Merged by CDR3 protein, the rows form single entries marked with the most common genes and DNA. The sample contains under 350,000 distinct CDR3 sequences, approximately 9.5% of them found a single time. The ten largest clonotypes hold 3.5% to 4.5% of the sample. This clonotype was seen ten or more times. Its antigen target is currently unknown. Nothing much larger sits one base from this clone, and base qualities are not available. V is shortened by 5 bases, J by 2 bases, and the region joining them spans 6 bases. Counted from cysteine to phenylalanine, this CDR3 has 12 amino acids. Kept here is only the CDR3 DNA, which spans 36 bases and is read in frame from base 1.

What was sequenced was PBMCs. The V and J genes are TRBV12-3 or TRBV12-4 and TRBJ1-1; the D gene is unclear. This TCR came from a human donor in good health (CMV status not recorded). Some clones in this sample may be carry-over from other donors' samples. At the DNA level, the sequence is TGTGCCAGCAGTCGTCCAAACACTGAAGCTTTCTTT. Its translation reads: CASSRPNTEAFF.